This T cell receptor (beta chain) was sequenced for a study of shared clonotypes between healthy human individuals. Study conclusions and caveats: Sampling included only blood; tissue repertoires likely differ. As a rule, naive subsets had a larger estimated richness than memory subsets.

Method: immunoSEQ multiplex PCR; TCRdb's copy keeps in-frame clones and lacks some. The sample carries hundreds of thousands of clones, 90% to 97% recorded once. The ends lost 5 bases at V and 2 bases at J; junction bases unmatched: 7. The CDR3 consists of 15 residues. Germline V CDR1 and CDR2: PRHDT, FYEKMQ (reference sequence). Positively selected for CCR7, the CD45RO-negative cells used as naive CD8 cells excluded terminally differentiated effector memory CD45RA+ cells. For this clone: What it binds is unknown.

Sequencing input: naive CD8+ T cells sorted from blood. The receptor comes from a woman aged 25 to 39 in good health. The chain has TRBV13 and TRBJ2-7; 9 positions match TRBD2. The CDR3, as DNA: TGTGCCAGCAGCGCCCGGGGCGGGAGGGCCTACGAGCAGTACTTC. This translates into CASSARGGRAYEQYF.